This T cell receptor beta chain came from a study of T cells after yellow fever vaccination. Concerning this clonotype: Its antigen is currently unknown.

A process of 5'RACE template switching, which added a universal primer site and UMIs, was used to make TCR cDNA. TCRdb independently ran MiXCR on the 5' RACE reads; one entry per CDR3 protein. The sample records 170,000 or so distinct CDR3 sequences, 9.3% being singletons. The CDR3 contains 12 residues. Trimming removed 0 bases from V and 6 bases from J, with 3 bases in between. The germline V gene encodes CDR1 SGHRS and CDR2 YFSETQ. Regarding the study as a whole: Only a small proportion of the clonotypes turned up in both the CD4 and the CD8 compartments, likely arising from convergent recombination. Most clones from primary vaccination were detected again post-booster (approximately 97% CD4, 88% CD8). Bulk-population clonotypes that are abundant could appear as contaminants in FACS-sorted repertoires.

The clonotype was recovered from a man aged 18 to 29 who received the YFV17D yellow fever vaccine. The chain is built from TRBV5-1 and TRBJ2-2; D unresolved. Sequencing was performed on CD8+ T cells sorted from PBMCs, taken 45 days after the yellow fever booster vaccination. CDR3 residues: CASSLAPGELFF. CDR3 nucleotide sequence: TGCGCCAGCAGCTTGGCCCCCGGGGAGCTGTTTTTT.